The 11 T cell receptor beta chains listed next were all sequenced from one sample in a study of shared clonotypes between healthy human individuals. Repertoires were generated with immunoSEQ multiplex PCR, while TCRdb's copy carries only in-frame clones and drops some. Of hundreds of thousands of clones in the sample, approximately 95% were seen once. Only CD45RO-negative cells positively selected for CCR7 counted as naive CD8 cells, so terminally differentiated effector memory CD45RA+ cells were excluded. Source material: naive CD8+ T cells sorted from blood. The source of these receptors is a woman under 40 in good health.

This chain links TRBV6-4 with TRBJ2-2; the D gene is possibly TRBD2 (5 bases). Germline loops: CDR1 MRHNA, CDR2 SNTAGT. V dropped 4 bases and J dropped 3 bases, with 9 bases sitting between them. The CDR3 is 14 amino acids. Written as DNA, the CDR3 is TGTGCCAGCAGTGGCTCGGACTACACCGGGGAGCTGTTTTTT. It is translated as CASSGSDYTGELFF.

This rearrangement joins TRBV4-2 to TRBJ2-7; 9 nucleotides align to TRBD1. Per germline, CDR1 LGHNA and CDR2 YNFKEQ. The CDR3 extends over 13 amino acids. After removal of 5 bases from V and 4 bases from J, the junction contained 3 bases not matched to a gene. CDR3 nucleotide sequence: TGTGCCAGCAGCGACGGACAGGGGTACGAGCAGTACTTC. Protein sequence: CASSDGQGYEQYF.

The chain employs TRBV7-9 and TRBJ2-2; 8 bases are shared with TRBD1. Germline V gives CDR1 SEHNR, CDR2 FQNEAQ (reference sequence). The CDR3 totals 13 residues. The J segment lost 7 bases and the V segment lost 5 bases, leaving 3 bases of the junction unmatched. The CDR3 DNA reads as TGTGCCAGCAGCCCCGACAGGGGCGGGGAGCTGTTTTTT. Amino acid sequence: CASSPDRGGELFF.

This clone has just a few counts. The V gene is TRBV27, the J gene TRBJ2-3, with TRBD2 matching over 9 bases. J lost 4 bases, V lost 6 bases, and 8 bases had no gene match. The V gene's germline CDR1 is MNHEY and CDR2 SMNVEV (reference sequence). The CDR3 contains 15 residues. The CDR3 DNA sequence: TGTGCCAGCAGGACTAGCGGCACCCCCCCAGATACGCAGTATTTT. Protein product: CASRTSGTPPDTQYF.

The chain employs TRBV6-5 and TRBJ1-5, with D tentatively TRBD1 (6 bases). V was pared by 5 bases and J by 4 bases, with 9 bases between. Germline V CDR1 and CDR2: MNHEY, SVGAGI. The CDR3 totals 13 residues. The CDR3 region has the DNA TGTGCCAGCAGTAGGGGGGTTAATCAGCCCCAGCATTTT. This translates into CASSRGVNQPQHF.

About this clone itself: Other nucleotide sequences from this sample produce the same CDR3. The V call is TRBV28, the J call TRBJ2-5; 7 positions match TRBD2. V gave up 2 bases and J gave up 5 bases; unmatched junction bases: 5. This CDR3 contains 14 residues. The germline gives CDR1 MDHEN, CDR2 SYDVKM. CDR3: CASSLGGEGETQYF. The CDR3 region has the DNA TGTGCCAGCAGTTTAGGGGGGGAAGGGGAGACCCAGTACTTC.

This chain links TRBV9 with TRBJ2-1; no clear D gene. This CDR3 region has 13 residues. Between the trimmed V and J ends, which lost 4 bases and 9 bases, there was a span of 14 bases. CDR1 and CDR2 (germline): SGDLS, YYNGEE. This chain's CDR3 is CASSPPSSAEQFF. The CDR3 coding sequence is TGTGCCAGCAGCCCCCCTTCTAGTGCTGAGCAGTTCTTC.

The chain combines TRBV11-2 with TRBJ2-3, with 12 bases that match TRBD2. The CDR3 has 17 residues. Unmatched junction bases numbered 14, after V lost 5 bases and J lost 8 bases. Germline V gene sequence: CDR1 SGHAT, CDR2 FQNNGV. CDR3 sequence (DNA): TGTGCCAGCAGCGCCAGACTAGCGGGGGACCACAGAGGTACGCAGTATTTT. This sequence encodes CASSARLAGDHRGTQYF.

V and J are TRBV30 and TRBJ1-1; no clear D. The V gene lost 2 bases and the J gene lost 11 bases, with 12 bases spanning the gap. This CDR3 is 11 amino acids long. Looked up from germline, CDR1 is GTSNPN and CDR2 is SVGIG (reference sequence). The CDR3 reads CAWSRQPEAFF. The CDR3 DNA sequence: TGTGCCTGGAGTAGGCAGCCAGAGGCTTTCTTT.

The CDR3 bases are TGTGCCAGCAACTTTGGGACAGGCGTTCTTAACTATGGCTACACCTTC. This codes for CASNFGTGVLNYGYTF. This chain joins TRBV28 and TRBJ1-2; TRBD1 agrees at 8 bases. The trim removed 7 bases at V and 1 base at J, leaving 11 bases unmatched. Germline V gives CDR1 MDHEN, CDR2 SYDVKM. This CDR3 spans 16 amino acids.

The gene calls are TRBV9 and TRBJ1-1; D not certain. CDR1 SGDLS and CDR2 YYNGEE come from the germline V gene. Between the trimmed V and J ends, which lost 3 bases and 8 bases, there was a span of 11 bases. The CDR3 sequence is 12 residues long. The chain's CDR3 is CASSAGAREAFF. DNA for the CDR3: TGTGCCAGCAGCGCCGGTGCTCGGGAAGCTTTCTTT.